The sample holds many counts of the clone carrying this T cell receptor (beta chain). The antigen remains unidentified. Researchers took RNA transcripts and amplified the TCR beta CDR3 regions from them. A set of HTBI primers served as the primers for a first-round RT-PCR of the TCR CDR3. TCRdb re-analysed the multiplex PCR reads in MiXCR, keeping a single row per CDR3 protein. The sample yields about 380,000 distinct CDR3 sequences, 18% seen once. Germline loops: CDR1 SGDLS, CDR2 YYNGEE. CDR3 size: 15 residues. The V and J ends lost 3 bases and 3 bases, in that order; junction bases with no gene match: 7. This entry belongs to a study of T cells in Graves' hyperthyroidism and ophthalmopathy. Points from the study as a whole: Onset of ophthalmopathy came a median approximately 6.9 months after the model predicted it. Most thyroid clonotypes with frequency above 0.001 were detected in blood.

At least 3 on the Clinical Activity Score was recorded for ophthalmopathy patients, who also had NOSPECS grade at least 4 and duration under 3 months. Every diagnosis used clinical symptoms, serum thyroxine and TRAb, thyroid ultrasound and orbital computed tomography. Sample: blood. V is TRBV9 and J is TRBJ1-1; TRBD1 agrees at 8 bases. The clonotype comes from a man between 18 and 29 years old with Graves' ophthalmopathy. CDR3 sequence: CASSAQGTGHTEAFF. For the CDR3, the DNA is TGTGCCAGCAGCGCCCAGGGGACAGGTCACACTGAAGCTTTCTTT.